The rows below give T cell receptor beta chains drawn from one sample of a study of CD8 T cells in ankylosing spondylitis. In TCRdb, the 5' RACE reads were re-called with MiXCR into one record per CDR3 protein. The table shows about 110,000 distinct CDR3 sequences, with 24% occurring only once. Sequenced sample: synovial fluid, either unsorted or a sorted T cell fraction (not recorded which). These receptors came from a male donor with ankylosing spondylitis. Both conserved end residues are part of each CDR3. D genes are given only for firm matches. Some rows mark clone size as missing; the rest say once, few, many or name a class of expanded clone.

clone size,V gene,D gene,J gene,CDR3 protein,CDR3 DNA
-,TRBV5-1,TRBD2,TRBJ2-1,CASSELAGGQSEQFF,TGCGCCAGCAGCGAATTAGCGGGAGGGCAGAGTGAGCAGTTCTTC
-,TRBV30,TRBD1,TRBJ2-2,CAWRGTANTGELFF,TGTGCCTGGAGAGGGACAGCGAACACCGGGGAGCTGTTTTTT
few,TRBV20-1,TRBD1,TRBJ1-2,CSAPEGAGEGYTF,TGCAGTGCTCCTGAGGGGGCGGGAGAGGGCTACACCTTC
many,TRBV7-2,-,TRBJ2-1,CASSLYLLSGSDEQFF,TGTGCCAGCAGCTTATATCTCTTGAGTGGGAGTGATGAGCAGTTCTTC
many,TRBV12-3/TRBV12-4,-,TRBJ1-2,CASSPGGFYGYTF,TGTGCCAGCAGTCCCGGCGGGTTCTATGGCTACACCTTC
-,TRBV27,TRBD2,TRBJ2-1,CASSPYTSATYNEQFF,TGTGCCAGCAGTCCTTACACTAGCGCTACCTACAATGAGCAGTTCTTC
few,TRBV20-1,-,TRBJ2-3,CCARDQTTPLPDTQYF,TGCTGTGCTAGGGACCAGACCACACCCTTGCCAGATACGCAGTATTTT
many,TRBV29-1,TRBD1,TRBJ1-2,CSVKDRDNYGYTF,TGCAGCGTAAAGGACAGGGATAACTATGGCTACACCTTC
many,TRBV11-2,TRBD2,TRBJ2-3,CASSSSGGGDTQYF,TGTGCCAGCAGTTCAAGCGGGGGGGGAGATACGCAGTATTTT
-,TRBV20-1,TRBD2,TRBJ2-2,CSGASGTNTGELFF,TGCAGTGGAGCTAGCGGAACGAACACCGGGGAGCTGTTTTTT
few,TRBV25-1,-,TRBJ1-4,CASSVWGSVTNEKLFF,TGTGCCAGCAGTGTTTGGGGTTCGGTGACTAATGAAAAACTGTTTTTT
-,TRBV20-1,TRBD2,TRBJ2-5,CSAGLSGGPGETQYF,TGCAGTGCTGGCCTCTCGGGAGGGCCTGGGGAGACCCAGTACTTC
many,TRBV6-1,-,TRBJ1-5,CASSPSGPGNQPQHF,TGTGCCAGCAGTCCGTCAGGCCCCGGCAATCAGCCCCAGCATTTT
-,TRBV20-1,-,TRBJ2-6,CSASPGSGANVLTF,TGCAGTGCTAGCCCAGGGTCTGGGGCCAACGTCCTGACTTTC
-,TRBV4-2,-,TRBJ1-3,CASSQEFGQGNTIYF,TGTGCCAGCAGCCAAGAGTTCGGACAGGGAAACACCATATATTTT
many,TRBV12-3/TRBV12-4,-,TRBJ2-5,CASSIGETQYF,TGTGCCAGCAGTATCGGGGAGACCCAGTACTTC
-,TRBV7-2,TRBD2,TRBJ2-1,CASSNRGENNEQFF,TGTGCCAGCAGCAACCGGGGGGAGAACAATGAGCAGTTCTTC
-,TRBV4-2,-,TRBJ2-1,CASSLSWGATDNEQFF,TGTGCCAGCAGCCTCTCCTGGGGAGCCACGGACAATGAGCAGTTCTTC
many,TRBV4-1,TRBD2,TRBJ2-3,CASSQRSGSADTQYF,TGCGCCAGCAGCCAAAGAAGCGGGAGCGCAGATACGCAGTATTTT
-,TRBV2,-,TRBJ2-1,CASKIATSYNEQFF,TGTGCCAGCAAAATAGCTACATCCTACAATGAGCAGTTCTTC
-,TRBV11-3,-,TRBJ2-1,CASSLEPHGEQFF,TGTGCCAGCAGCTTAGAGCCCCACGGTGAGCAGTTCTTC
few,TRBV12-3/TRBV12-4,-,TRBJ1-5,CASSLAGRGQPQHF,TGTGCCAGCAGTTTAGCGGGGAGGGGTCAGCCCCAGCATTTT
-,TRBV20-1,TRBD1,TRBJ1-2,CSAHAGGGYGYTF,TGCAGTGCTCACGCAGGGGGAGGGTATGGCTACACCTTC
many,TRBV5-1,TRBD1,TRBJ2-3,CASSSTGVRSSGTDTQYF,TGCGCCAGCAGTTCGACAGGGGTCCGCTCCTCGGGGACAGATACGCAGTATTTT
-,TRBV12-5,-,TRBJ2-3,CASGLLGRQYF,TGTGCTAGTGGTTTGCTGGGGAGGCAGTATTTT
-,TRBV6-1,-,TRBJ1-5,CASSQSFLGGQPQHF,TGTGCCAGCAGCCAATCCTTCTTAGGGGGGCAACCCCAGCATTTT
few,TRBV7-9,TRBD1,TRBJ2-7,CASSLGTGIYEQYF,TGTGCCAGCAGCTTAGGGACAGGGATCTACGAGCAGTACTTC
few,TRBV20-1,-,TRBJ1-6,CSAREGPSGNSPLHF,TGCAGTGCTAGAGAAGGGCCGTCGGGTAATTCACCCCTCCACTTT
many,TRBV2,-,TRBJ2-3,CASTWGVSTDTQYF,TGTGCCAGCACCTGGGGGGTTAGCACAGATACGCAGTATTTT
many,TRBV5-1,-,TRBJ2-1,CASSLVSGVINEQFF,TGCGCCAGCAGCTTGGTTTCGGGAGTCATCAATGAGCAGTTCTTC
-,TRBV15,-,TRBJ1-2,CATSRAGNYGYTF,TGTGCCACCAGCAGAGCAGGAAACTATGGCTACACCTTC
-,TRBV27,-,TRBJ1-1,CASSFPILNTEAFF,TGTGCCAGCAGTTTCCCCATTTTGAACACTGAAGCTTTCTTT
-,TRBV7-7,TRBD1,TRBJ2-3,CASSRTGGTDTQYF,TGTGCCAGCAGCAGAACAGGGGGGACAGATACGCAGTATTTT
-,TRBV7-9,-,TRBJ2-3,CASSSKVGTDTQYF,TGTGCCAGCAGTTCCAAGGTGGGCACAGATACGCAGTATTTT
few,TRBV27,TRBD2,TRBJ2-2,CASWVSGRAGGELFF,TGTGCCAGCTGGGTTAGCGGGAGGGCCGGCGGGGAGCTGTTTTTT